The T cell receptor beta chain described here comes from a study of identical twins. Study findings and constraints: For cord blood, abundant beta clonotypes had fewer insertions, unlike memory repertoires, which showed none. Analyses of zero insertions could be partly confounded by invariant MAIT and iNKT cells. Beta out-of-frame sequences showed weaker excess sharing between twins.

Trimming took off 7 bases at V and 2 bases at J, with 15 bases between the two ends. Germline loops: CDR1 SGHVS, CDR2 FQNEAQ. The CDR3 has 16 residues. In the case of this clonotype: Antigen specificity is unknown.

Unique molecular identifiers were present on the cDNA, which also gained a universal primer site by template switching. TCRdb reanalysed the 5' RACE reads using MiXCR and keeps one entry per CDR3 protein. The sample contains 690,000 or so distinct CDR3 sequences, 8.5% to 9% of which appear only once. These records were also assigned to another study, of yellow fever vaccine responses in identical twins.

The sample comprised PBMCs. The TCR sequence derives from a woman aged 18-29 years in good health. The chain joins TRBV7-8 to TRBJ2-6, with a tentative D call TRBD1 (6 bases). The CDR3 protein is CASTKNRDAGANVLTF. DNA for the CDR3: TGTGCCAGCACCAAAAACAGGGACGCTGGGGCCAACGTCCTGACTTTC.